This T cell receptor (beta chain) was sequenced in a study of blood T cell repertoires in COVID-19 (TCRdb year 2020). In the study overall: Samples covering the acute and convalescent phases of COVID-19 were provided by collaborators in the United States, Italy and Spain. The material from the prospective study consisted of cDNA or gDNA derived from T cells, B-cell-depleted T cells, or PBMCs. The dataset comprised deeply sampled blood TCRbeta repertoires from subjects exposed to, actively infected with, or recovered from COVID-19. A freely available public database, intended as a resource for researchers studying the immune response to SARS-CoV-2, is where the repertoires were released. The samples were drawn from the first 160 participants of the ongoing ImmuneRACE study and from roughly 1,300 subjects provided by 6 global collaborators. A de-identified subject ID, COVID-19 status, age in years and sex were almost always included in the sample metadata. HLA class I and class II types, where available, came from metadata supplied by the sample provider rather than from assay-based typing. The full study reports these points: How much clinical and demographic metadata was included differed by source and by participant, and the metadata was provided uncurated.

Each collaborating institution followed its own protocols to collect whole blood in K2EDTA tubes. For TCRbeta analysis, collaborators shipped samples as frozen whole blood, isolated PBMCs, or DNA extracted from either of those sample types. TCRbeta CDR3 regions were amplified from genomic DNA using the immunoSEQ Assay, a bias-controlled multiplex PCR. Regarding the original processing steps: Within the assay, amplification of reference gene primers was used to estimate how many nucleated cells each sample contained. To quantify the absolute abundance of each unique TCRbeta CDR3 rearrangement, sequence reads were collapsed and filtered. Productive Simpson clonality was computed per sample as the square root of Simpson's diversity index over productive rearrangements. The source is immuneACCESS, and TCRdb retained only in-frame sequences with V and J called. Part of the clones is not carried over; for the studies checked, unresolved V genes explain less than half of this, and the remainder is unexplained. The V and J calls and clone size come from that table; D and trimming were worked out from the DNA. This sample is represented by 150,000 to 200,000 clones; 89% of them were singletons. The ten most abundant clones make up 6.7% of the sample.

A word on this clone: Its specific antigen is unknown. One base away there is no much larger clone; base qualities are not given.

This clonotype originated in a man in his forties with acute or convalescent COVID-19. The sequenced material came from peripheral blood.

The sequenced DNA: TGTGCCAGCAGCTTAGACGGGTTTGGTGCACCCCTCCACTTT. Translated, this is CASSLDGFGAPLHF. The chain couples TRBV7-9 to TRBJ1-6, with no confident D gene call. V is clipped by 1 base and J by 11 bases, and the sequence between their germline boundaries is 12 bases long. CDR1 and CDR2 are drawn from the germline V gene (reference sequence): SEHNR, FQNEAQ. From its cysteine to its phenylalanine, the CDR3 spans 14 amino acids. The CDR3 DNA has 42 bases and is translated from base 1.